The next 28 T cell receptor beta chains were all read from a single sample in a study of T cells in Graves' hyperthyroidism and ophthalmopathy (dated by TCRdb to about 2019). The method behind the library was multiplex PCR. Sequencing was performed on an Illumina HiSeq 2000. The TCR beta CDR3 regions were amplified from RNA transcripts. The TCR CDR3 was subjected to a first round of RT-PCR using the HTBI primer set and the Qiagen OneStep RT-PCR kit. TCRdb redid the processing of the public reads, applying fastp at Q25 and MiXCR, and retained in-frame beta chains. Rows with one shared CDR3 protein collapse into an entry with the most common genes and DNA. In this sample the table shows about 640,000 distinct CDR3 sequences, around 20% of which occur a single time. The leading ten clones occupy about 35% of the sample. The sequenced sample was blood. The receptors here all came from a young man with Graves' ophthalmopathy.

This clonotype has a handful of counts. This sequence joins TRBV12-3 or TRBV12-4 and TRBJ2-7, with D possibly matching TRBD2 (6 bases). The CDR3 contains 17 residues. Trimming took 4 bases from V and 3 from J, leaving 22 bases between them. CDR3 loop: CASSYHPRAGSHYEQYF. The CDR3 DNA is TGTGCCAGCAGTTACCACCCCCGCGCGGGGTCACACTACGAGCAGTACTTC.

Many counts were recorded for this clonotype. This chain links TRBV7-2 with TRBJ2-7, with D hard to call. CDR3 length: 14 residues. CDR1 is SGHTA, CDR2 FQGNSA, per germline. V was clipped by 0 bases and J by 0 bases, with 6 bases between them. CDR3 nucleotide sequence: TGTGCCAGCAGCTTAGCCGTGCACTCCTACGAGCAGTACTTC. Protein product: CASSLAVHSYEQYF.

The sample holds many counts of this clonotype. This chain joins TRBV27 and TRBJ2-1; 9 bases agree with TRBD2. The CDR3 is 16 residues long. Trimming cost V 4 bases and J 4 bases; bases outside gene matches: 8. The germline CDR1 and CDR2 sequences are MNHEY and SMNVEV (reference sequence). The CDR3 DNA reads TGTGCCAGCAGTTCCAGCGGGAGGTTTAGATACAATGAGCAGTTCTTC. It translates to CASSSSGRFRYNEQFF.

This clonotype was counted a few times. The chain recombines TRBV10-3 with TRBJ1-5; 7 bases fit TRBD1. CDR3 length equals 13 residues. Trimming cost V 7 bases and J 7 bases; bases outside gene matches: 7. Germline V CDR1 and CDR2: ENHRY, SYGVKD. The CDR3 sequence is CAIKQGIDQPQHF. CDR3 coding DNA: TGTGCCATCAAACAGGGGATTGACCAGCCCCAGCATTTT.

The chain joins TRBV28 to TRBJ1-5; 9 bases are shared with TRBD1. V was clipped by 3 bases and J by 5 bases; unmatched bases: 5. Germline assignment: CDR1 MDHEN and CDR2 SYDVKM. The CDR3 has 15 residues. The DNA for the CDR3 is TGTGCCAGCAGTTTTTTGGGACAGGGATATCAGCCCCAGCATTTT. Its translation is CASSFLGQGYQPQHF.

The sample holds a few counts of this clonotype. The chain is built from TRBV5-5 and TRBJ1-5; D might be TRBD1 (5 bases). Trimming pared 4 bases from V and 1 base from J, leaving 12 bases between. Germline V CDR1 and CDR2: SGHKS, YYEKEE (reference sequence). CDR3 size: 15 residues. DNA for the CDR3: TGTGCCAGCAGCGGCAGGGCGGCAAGCAATCAGCCCCAGCATTTT. It specifies CASSGRAASNQPQHF.

This chain links TRBV2 with TRBJ2-2; a weak D match, TRBD1 (5 bases). This CDR3 has 16 residues. Germline V gene lookup returns CDR1 SNHLY and CDR2 FYNNEI. The germline V and J ends were trimmed by 7 bases and 0 bases, with 15 bases remaining between them. The CDR3 reads CASIKQELANTGELFF. DNA of the CDR3: TGTGCCAGCATAAAACAGGAACTTGCGAACACCGGGGAGCTGTTTTTT.

This clonotype has more than one count but fewer than ten. V and J are TRBV14 and TRBJ1-2; 8 bases are a match to TRBD1. V gave up 1 base and J gave up 4 bases; unmatched junction bases: 5. The CDR3 covers 15 residues. Germline V gene lookup returns CDR1 SGHDN and CDR2 FVKESK. CDR3 bases: TGTGCCAGCAGCCAAGGACAGGGGCCTGGCTATGGCTACACCTTC. This codes for CASSQGQGPGYGYTF.

This clonotype was observed a few times. V and J are TRBV6-2 or TRBV6-3 and TRBJ1-5; 8 bases line up with TRBD1. The V gene end was trimmed by 0 bases and the J gene end by 6 bases; junction bases not matched to a gene: 7. CDR1 is MNHEY, CDR2 SVGEGT, per germline. The CDR3 length is 16 residues. The CDR3 coding sequence is TGTGCCAGCAGTTACTCGCGCCGCACAGGGGGTCAGCCCCAGCATTTT. Its translation: CASSYSRRTGGQPQHF.

With respect to this clonotype: This may be a read error: a much more frequent sequence differs by one nucleotide. The chain is built from TRBV5-1 and TRBJ1-2; TRBD1 matches 9 bases. Germline V gene lookup returns CDR1 SGHRS and CDR2 YFSETQ. V lost 4 bases, J lost 1 base, and 11 bases stayed unmatched. The length of the CDR3 is 17 residues. The CDR3 nucleotides are TGCGCCAGCAGCCCCCGAACAGGACAGGGGTTTAACTATGGCTACACCTTC. Amino acids: CASSPRTGQGFNYGYTF. Full variable domain (outside the CDR3, taken from reference TRBV5-1 and TRBJ1-2): KAGVTQTPRYLIKTRGQQVTLSCSPISGHRSVSWYQQTPGQGLQFLFEYFSETQRNKGNFPGRFSGRQFSNSRSEMNVSTLELGDSALYLCASSPRTGQGFNYGYTFGSGTRLTVV.

V usage is TRBV19 and J usage is TRBJ2-7; TRBD1 matches 8 bases. J lost 4 bases, V lost 1 base, and 9 bases had no gene match. The germline CDR1 and CDR2 sequences are LNHDA and SQIVND (reference sequence). The CDR3 sequence is 16 residues long. CDR3 sequence: CASSIVPGQGGYEQYF. CDR3 sequence (DNA): TGTGCCAGTAGTATAGTTCCCGGACAGGGCGGTTACGAGCAGTACTTC.

Concerning this clonotype: Given a much more abundant clone one base away, this may be a read error. V gene TRBV7-9 combines with J gene TRBJ2-3; 9 nucleotides align to TRBD2. Trimming removed 5 bases from V and 2 bases from J; junction bases left unmatched: 11. The germline V gene has CDR1 SEHNR and CDR2 FQNEAQ (reference sequence). This CDR3 has 17 residues. In DNA form, the CDR3 reads TGTGCCAGCAGCGCCGGGACTAGCAGTTCCCTCACAGATACGCAGTATTTT. Protein sequence: CASSAGTSSSLTDTQYF. Full variable domain (outside the CDR3, taken from reference TRBV7-9 and TRBJ2-3): DTGVSQNPRHKITKRGQNVTFRCDPISEHNRLYWYRQTLGQGPEFLTYFQNEAQLEKSRLLSDRFSAERPKGSFSTLEIQRTEQGDSAMYLCASSAGTSSSLTDTQYFGPGTRLTVL.

Many counts were recorded for this clonotype. The chain carries TRBV20-1 and TRBJ2-1; 7 nucleotides line up with TRBD2. V gave up 2 bases and J gave up 3 bases; unmatched junction bases: 7. The CDR3 is made up of 15 amino acids. Germline CDR1 is DFQATT and CDR2 is SNEGSKA (reference sequence). DNA of the CDR3: TGCAGTGCTAGACCCAGCGGGATGCTCTACAATGAGCAGTTCTTC. It is translated as CSARPSGMLYNEQFF.

The chain has TRBV5-1 and TRBJ2-3, with a possible D match to TRBD1 (6 bases). This CDR3 is built from 14 residues. CDR1 SGHRS and CDR2 YFSETQ come from the germline V gene. V lost 4 bases and J lost 2, with 11 bases in between. The CDR3 reads CASSMDRYTDTQYF. DNA of the CDR3: TGCGCCAGCAGCATGGACAGATACACAGATACGCAGTATTTT.

The chain carries TRBV30 and TRBJ1-5; TRBD1 might be the D (6 bases). There are 13 residues in the CDR3. Trimming took 2 bases from V and 5 from J, leaving 10 bases between them. Germline V CDR1 and CDR2: GTSNPN, SVGIG (reference sequence). CDR3 DNA sequence: TGTGCCTGGAGTAGGGGGACCGATCAGCCCCAGCATTTT. Its protein product is CAWSRGTDQPQHF. Looking up the rest from reference TRBV30 and TRBJ1-5 gives the full variable domain: SQTIHQWPATLVQPVGSPLSLECTVEGTSNPNLYWYRQAAGRGLQLLFYSVGIGQISSEVPQNLSASRPQDRQFILSSKKLLLSDSGFYLCAWSRGTDQPQHFGDGTRLSIL.

This clonotype was recorded a few times. The chain recombines TRBV7-8 with TRBJ2-1, with TRBD2 matching 11 bases. V lost 1 base, J lost 2 bases, and 7 bases stayed unmatched. Germline CDR1 SGHVS, CDR2 FQNEAQ. The CDR3 length is 18 residues. CDR3 bases: TGTGCCAGCAGCTTAGGCTTGGGTAGCGGGAGGGCCTACAATGAGCAGTTCTTC. Amino acid sequence: CASSLGLGSGRAYNEQFF.

Remarks on this clonotype: A far larger clone differs by one base, so this is likely a read error. In this CDR3 the conserved last residue, phenylalanine or tryptophan, is missing, so a read error is likely. The V gene is TRBV7-2, the J gene TRBJ2-7; D is perhaps TRBD1 or TRBD2 (5 bases each). The germline V and J ends were trimmed by 5 bases and 3 bases, with 8 bases remaining between them. Germline values: CDR1 SGHTA, CDR2 FQGNSA. The CDR3 is made up of 12 amino acids. The CDR3 coding sequence is TGTGCCAGCAGCCGGGACGGCTACGAGCAGTACCTC. This sequence encodes CASSRDGYEQYL.

Remarks on this clonotype: A much larger clone lies a single base off, so this may be a read error. V usage is TRBV20-1 and J usage is TRBJ1-6; TRBD1 is a possible D gene (6 bases). From germline, CDR1 is DFQATT and CDR2 SNEGSKA (reference sequence). The CDR3 loop spans 14 amino acids. The chain's CDR3 is CNARDDRPNSPLHF. In DNA form, the CDR3 reads TGCAATGCTAGAGATGACAGGCCAAATTCACCCCTCCACTTT.

This clonotype was observed a handful of times. The chain has TRBV18 and TRBJ1-5; 7 bases are shared with TRBD1. The germline V gene encodes CDR1 KGHSH and CDR2 LQKENI. This CDR3 is 13 amino acids long. Losses at the gene ends were 3 bases for V and 10 bases for J; bases not matched to a gene: 6. The CDR3: CASSPGQAKPQHF. CDR3 coding DNA: TGTGCCAGCTCACCCGGACAGGCGAAACCCCAGCATTTT. Using reference TRBV18 and TRBJ1-5 for the parts outside the CDR3, the full variable domain is NAGVMQNPRHLVRRRGQEARLRCSPMKGHSHVYWYRQLPEEGLKFMVYLQKENIIDESGMPKERFSAEFPKEGPSILRIQQVVRGDSAAYFCASSPGQAKPQHFGDGTRLSIL.

This clonotype was detected ten times or more. This sequence joins TRBV28 and TRBJ2-3, with 9 bases identical to TRBD2. After removal of 3 bases from V and 5 bases from J, the junction contained 9 bases not matched to a gene. CDR1 is MDHEN and CDR2 is SYDVKM in the germline V gene. The CDR3 contains 16 residues. For the CDR3, the DNA is TGTGCCAGCAGTTTCCCACTAGCGGGCGCTTTAGATACGCAGTATTTT. It yields the protein CASSFPLAGALDTQYF.

This clonotype was found many times. The J gene is TRBJ1-1, the V gene TRBV28; perhaps TRBD1 as D (5 bases). Germline V lookup: CDR1 MDHEN, CDR2 SYDVKM. There are 12 residues in the CDR3. The ends were cut back, 5 bases at V and 7 bases at J, with 11 bases in the middle. The CDR3 loop reads CASSPGGGEAFF. The CDR3, as DNA: TGTGCCAGCAGTCCCGGGGGAGGTGAAGCTTTCTTT.

This clonotype has a count of ten or more. The rearrangement links TRBV11-2 to TRBJ2-1; D unclear. V shed 3 bases and J shed 10 bases, with 7 bases lying between them. The CDR3 runs 11 residues. Germline loops: CDR1 SGHAT, CDR2 FQNNGV. The CDR3 region is CASSFNREQFF. CDR3 DNA sequence: TGTGCCAGCAGCTTTAACCGGGAGCAGTTCTTC.

This clonotype was counted only a few times. The chain links TRBV5-1 to TRBJ2-7; TRBD2 matches at 10 bases. Germline V gene data show CDR1 as SGHRS and CDR2 as YFSETQ. The CDR3 extends over 16 amino acids. Trimming took 1 base from V and 4 from J; bases not matched to a gene: 8. The CDR3 nucleotides are TGCGCCAGCAGCTTGAAGGCTAGCGGGAGTCTTTACGAGCAGTACTTC. As protein: CASSLKASGSLYEQYF. Filled out from reference TRBV5-1 and TRBJ2-7, the complete variable domain reads KAGVTQTPRYLIKTRGQQVTLSCSPISGHRSVSWYQQTPGQGLQFLFEYFSETQRNKGNFPGRFSGRQFSNSRSEMNVSTLELGDSALYLCASSLKASGSLYEQYFGPGTRLTVT.

This clonotype was found many times. The chain uses TRBV11-2 and TRBJ2-3, with TRBD2 matching 10 bases. The CDR3 loop spans 17 amino acids. Trimming removed 0 bases from V and 6 bases from J; junction bases left unmatched: 9. CDR1 and CDR2 from the germline V gene are SGHAT and FQNNGV. The CDR3 coding sequence is TGTGCCAGCAGCTTAGACGGAAGCGGGAGGGCCACGGATACGCAGTATTTT. Its protein is CASSLDGSGRATDTQYF. The entire variable domain, with the rest obtained from reference TRBV11-2 and TRBJ2-3, is as follows: EAGVAQSPRYKIIEKRQSVAFWCNPISGHATLYWYQQILGQGPKLLIQFQNNGVVDDSQLPKDRFSAERLKGVDSTLKIQPAKLEDSAVYLCASSLDGSGRATDTQYFGPGTRLTVL.

This clonotype was counted a few times. For the CDR3, the DNA is TGCGCCAGCAGCCAAGTGTTCGGGGCCGGGGAGCTGTTTTTT. Protein: CASSQVFGAGELFF. The chain recombines TRBV4-1 with TRBJ2-2; TRBD2 might be the D (5 bases). Between the trimmed V and J ends, which lost 1 base and 6 bases, there was a span of 9 bases. The CDR3 is 14 amino acids. Germline CDR1 is MGHRA and CDR2 is YSYEKL.

In this sample, this clonotype turned up a few times. The chain has TRBV6-1 and TRBJ1-6; D perhaps matches TRBD1 (5 bases). CDR1 and CDR2 (germline): MNHNS, SASEGT. The V gene lost 6 bases and the J gene lost 5 bases, with 14 bases spanning the gap. The CDR3 runs 15 residues. The CDR3: CASRRGTDNNSPLHF. CDR3 in DNA: TGTGCCAGCAGGCGAGGGACGGATAATAATTCACCCCTCCACTTT.

This clonotype was observed a few times. This chain uses TRBV29-1 with TRBJ2-1; 11 positions match TRBD2. Germline V CDR1 and CDR2: SQVTM, ANQGSEA. This CDR3 is 14 amino acids long. V lost 4 bases, J lost 7 bases, and 6 bases stayed unmatched. The DNA for the CDR3 is TGCAGCGTTGGAAGGCTAGCGGGAGGTAATGAGCAGTTCTTC. This translates into CSVGRLAGGNEQFF.

The chain combines TRBV10-3 with TRBJ2-2, with D hard to call. The V end was cut by 3 bases, the J end by 6 bases, with 5 bases between. Germline CDR1 reads ENHRY; CDR2 reads SYGVKD. This CDR3 has 12 residues. CDR3 coding DNA: TGTGCCATCAGTGAACGGTCCGGGGAGCTGTTTTTT. Protein product: CAISERSGELFF.